A selection of T cell receptor beta chains follows, all from one sample in a study of cytomegalovirus exposure and HLA in healthy donors. Some clones are missing from TCRdb's copy, which holds only in-frame ones; the method was immunoSEQ multiplex PCR. The table lists 100,000 to 150,000 clones, around four fifths of them singletons. What was sequenced was PBMCs. All receptors come from a man between 18 and 35 years old in good health and CMV-seropositive. The CDR3 runs from the conserved cysteine through the conserved F or W. Each record gives: clone size, V gene, D gene, CDR3 protein. D genes are given only for firm matches. Size values are once, few and many counts, or a class for expanded clones, and some rows have none.

>NA|TRBV15|NA
CATSRDVTDKETQYF
>NA|TRBV5-1|TRBD2
CASTIGGAETDTQYF
>NA|TRBV6-1|NA
CASRTGTTDQPQHF
>NA|TRBV7-3|NA
CASSFSGSPAIF
>once|TRBV18|NA
CASSPGGKSSYEQYF
>NA|TRBV10-3|NA
CAISELAAYEQYF
>NA|TRBV5-1|TRBD1
CASSSAGTGGPSSYEQYF
>NA|TRBV6-5|TRBD1
CASSYSLQGARTEAFF
>NA|TRBV28|NA
CASSLGETQYF
>once|TRBV15|TRBD1
CATSRGTGSNTGELFF
>NA|TRBV19|TRBD1
CASSSGTGGFYEQYF